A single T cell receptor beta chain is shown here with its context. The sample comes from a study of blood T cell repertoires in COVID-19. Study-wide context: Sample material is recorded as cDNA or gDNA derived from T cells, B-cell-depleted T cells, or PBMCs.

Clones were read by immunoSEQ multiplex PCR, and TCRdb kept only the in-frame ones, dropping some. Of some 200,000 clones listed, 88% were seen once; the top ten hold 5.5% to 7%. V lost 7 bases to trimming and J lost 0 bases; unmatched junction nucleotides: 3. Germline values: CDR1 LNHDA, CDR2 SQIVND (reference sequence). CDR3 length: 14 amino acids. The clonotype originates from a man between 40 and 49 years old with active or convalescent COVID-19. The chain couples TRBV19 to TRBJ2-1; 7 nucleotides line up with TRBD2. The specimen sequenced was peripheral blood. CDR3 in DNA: TGTGCCAGTACAAGGACTAGCTCCTACAATGAGCAGTTCTTC. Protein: CASTRTSSYNEQFF.